This record concerns one T cell receptor beta chain sequence. What antigen it recognizes has not been identified. The input lacks base qualities; no much larger clone sits a single base away. The data derive from a study of OX40 agonist ivuxolimab in advanced cancers. Looking at the study overall: The costimulatory receptor OX40 (CD134) was targeted by ivuxolimab, a fully human IgG2 agonistic monoclonal antibody. Intravenous ivuxolimab was administered to patients every 2 weeks at six dose levels: 0.01, 0.1, 0.3, 1.5, 3 and 10 mg/kg. Among the roughly 52 dose-escalation patients, roughly 20 had hepatocellular carcinoma, roughly 15 melanoma, 9 renal cell carcinoma and 9 head and neck cancer. The dose-escalation cohort was roughly 87% male with a mean age of about 65 years, ranging from roughly 20 to 80. Patients were allowed to have had prior anti-PD-1, anti-PD-L1 or anti-CTLA-4 therapy, and less than 45% of the dose-escalation patients had previously received checkpoint inhibitors. Partial responses were achieved by three dose-escalation patients, of whom one had hepatocellular carcinoma and two had cutaneous melanoma. Peripheral TCRbeta sequencing was intended to test whether TCR sequence diversity was altered and clonal T-cell expansion was caused by ivuxolimab. The monotherapy dose-escalation portion (N of about 47 patients) of the phase I ivuxolimab trial is reported in the paper.

Genomic DNA was isolated from the sorted cells so that the TCRbeta CDR3 region could be sequenced. The immunoSEQ Assay was used to sequence the TCRbeta CDR3 regions. TCRdb carries this immuneACCESS record with in-frame sequences only. Its versions omit some clonotypes, under half of them owing to an unresolved V gene in the studies checked, with the rest unexplained. This sample is represented by some 96,000 clones; about nine tenths of them were singletons. The ten largest account for approximately 0.15% of the sample. The CDR3 holds 14 amino acids from the cysteine to the phenylalanine. Just CDR3 DNA is preserved here, 42 bases in frame from base 1. V has 0 bases trimmed and J has 9 bases trimmed; junction bases matching no gene number 6. CDR1 and CDR2 are drawn from the germline V gene (reference sequence): GTSNPN, SVGIG. Patients with autoimmune disease history or receiving systemic immunosuppression were excluded from the trial. In every dose cohort, peripheral blood was drawn for TCR sequencing at baseline, cycle 4 day 1, and cycle 7 day 1. Samples came from an open-label, multicenter, first-in-human phase I dose-escalation trial of ivuxolimab. Adults with locally advanced or metastatic head and neck squamous cell, hepatocellular, melanoma or renal cell carcinoma were enrolled in the trial. Before TCR sequencing, CD4+ T cells and CD8+ T cells from peripheral blood were sorted into separate populations.

Results the study describes overall, beyond this receptor: In partial responders in the 0.1-3.0 mg/kg groups, normalized peripheral clonal expansion was found to be among the lowest, especially among CD8+ T cells. Which antigens the clonally expanded peripheral T cells were specific for was not determined. Clonal expansion of both CD4+ and CD8+ blood T cells was observed from baseline to week 6 at doses 0.1 to 3.0 mg/kg. After ivuxolimab, expanded clones were on average more numerous among CD8+ T cells than among CD4+ T cells. Low levels of normalized T-cell clonal expansion were also seen in some patients who did not respond.

The specimen comprised CD4+ or CD8+ T cells sorted from blood, sampled in a trial of the OX40 agonist ivuxolimab. Recombination linked TRBV30 to TRBJ2-3, with 10 central nucleotides matching TRBD2. The sequence came from an adult with an advanced solid tumor such as melanoma, head and neck, liver or kidney cancer. This receptor has the CDR3 CAWSVPAGGPTQYF. Here is the DNA: TGTGCCTGGAGTGTACCAGCGGGAGGGCCGACGCAGTATTTT.